Below are 9 T cell receptor beta chains sequenced from a single sample in a study of metastatic and nonmetastatic thyroid tumors. Among the patients, none had received any treatment before thyroid surgery. MiXCR reprocessed the PCR reads for TCRdb. The table records about 20,000 clones, about 20% of them present only once. Sequencing was done on a sample of tumor tissue. The receptors were sampled from a male donor with papillary thyroid cancer or a benign thyroid nodule (not recorded which). Some clones in this sample may be carry-over from other donors' samples.

This clone showed up many times. The CDR3 nucleotides are TGTGCCAGTAGTAGACCGGGACCGAACTCTGGAAACACCATATATTTT. Protein sequence: CASSRPGPNSGNTIYF. This chain joins TRBV19 and TRBJ1-3; a possible D gene is TRBD1 (5 bases). V was trimmed by 4 bases and J by 0 bases, leaving 13 bases between them. The CDR3 runs to 16 residues. Per germline, CDR1 LNHDA and CDR2 SQIVND (reference sequence).

This rearrangement joins TRBV11-2 to TRBJ2-3, with 8 bases lining up with TRBD2. The V and J ends lost 5 bases and 4 bases, in that order; junction bases with no gene match: 11. Germline V gene lookup returns CDR1 SGHAT and CDR2 FQNNGV. The length of the CDR3 is 16 residues. The CDR3 sequence: CASSIQAGVRADTQYF. CDR3 nucleotides: TGTGCCAGCAGCATACAAGCGGGAGTAAGAGCAGATACGCAGTATTTT.

The chain joins TRBV20-1 to TRBJ2-1; D call uncertain. The germline V gene encodes CDR1 DFQATT and CDR2 SNEGSKA (reference sequence). CDR3 length: 15 residues. V lost 3 bases and J 3 bases, leaving 15 bases between the germline ends. CDR3 amino acids: CSASDPGLNYNEQFF. CDR3 nucleotide sequence: TGCAGTGCTAGTGACCCGGGCCTCAACTACAATGAGCAGTTCTTC.

The V and J genes are TRBV7-2 and TRBJ2-7; 10 bases agree with TRBD2. This CDR3 is built from 14 residues. The V gene's germline CDR1 is SGHTA and CDR2 FQGNSA. V dropped 6 bases and J dropped 0; count of bases not matched to a gene: 2. The CDR3 loop is CASRPSGGSYEQYF. As DNA, the CDR3 is TGTGCCAGCAGGCCTAGCGGGGGCTCCTACGAGCAGTACTTC. Based on the CDR3 plus reference TRBV7-2 and TRBJ2-7, the full variable domain is GAGVSQSPSNKVTEKGKDVELRCDPISGHTALYWYRQSLGQGLEFLIYFQGNSAPDKSGLPSDRFSAERTGGSVSTLTIQRTQQEDSAVYLCASRPSGGSYEQYFGPGTRLTVT.

Points on this clone: No conserved phenylalanine or tryptophan ends this CDR3, so it is likely a read error. The chain has TRBV5-1 and TRBJ2-1, with D possibly being TRBD1 (5 bases). The CDR3 covers 15 residues. Germline V gives CDR1 SGHRS, CDR2 YFSETQ. Between the trimmed V and J ends, which lost 4 bases and 9 bases, there was a span of 20 bases. The CDR3 DNA reads TGCGCCAGCAGCCCGGACATCCCCAGATTAAGTGAGCAGTTCTTA. This sequence encodes CASSPDIPRLSEQFL.

This clone was detected ten times or more. This chain connects TRBV10-3 to TRBJ1-2; 7 bases agree with TRBD1. V dropped 2 bases and J dropped 12; count of bases not matched to a gene: 6. From germline, CDR1 is ENHRY and CDR2 SYGVKD. This CDR3 is built from 12 residues. CDR3 loop: CAISEIRGEHTF. CDR3 DNA sequence: TGTGCCATCAGTGAGATCAGGGGGGAGCACACCTTC.

By its share, this clone is medium-sized (0.01 to 0.1%). The chain has TRBV6-5 and TRBJ2-1, with 14 bases matching TRBD2. J lost 7 bases, V lost 7 bases, and 12 bases had no gene match. The germline CDR1 and CDR2 sequences are MNHEY and SVGAGI. The CDR3 sequence is 17 residues long. The CDR3 sequence is CASMGLAGVARRNEQFF. In DNA, the CDR3 is TGTGCCAGCATGGGACTAGCGGGAGTGGCCAGAAGGAATGAGCAGTTCTTC.

This chain joins TRBV20-1 and TRBJ2-1; a possible D gene is TRBD1 (6 bases). The V end was cut by 5 bases, the J end by 15 bases, with 32 bases between. The CDR3 extends over 16 amino acids. Germline V lookup: CDR1 DFQATT, CDR2 SNEGSKA (reference sequence). The CDR3: CSASAFDRSSYNDPFF. The CDR3 DNA follows: TGCAGTGCTTCAGCATTCGACAGGTCCTCCTACAATGACCCGTTCTTC.

This clone was recorded at least ten times. This chain uses TRBV6-2 or TRBV6-3 with TRBJ2-1, with D unresolved. The CDR3 length is 15 residues. Trimming stripped 0 bases from V and 8 bases from J, with 14 bases between. The germline CDR1 and CDR2 sequences are MNHEY and SVGEGT. The CDR3 reads CASSYSPSDTDEQFF. DNA for the CDR3: TGTGCCAGCAGTTACTCACCTTCGGATACGGATGAGCAGTTCTTC.